The 16 T cell receptor beta chains given below trace back to one sample, sequenced in a study of chemoradiotherapy in HPV16-positive cancers. The data were produced by immunoSEQ multiplex PCR, yet TCRdb's version contains in-frame clones alone and is incomplete. The data contain 7,900 or so clones, roughly nine tenths of them seen just once; the ten biggest clones take up roughly 13%. Sequencing used blood, obtained from a patient who underwent chemoradiotherapy. These receptors were taken from a human donor with HPV-associated anogenital cancer.

This clone was observed a single time. The V call is TRBV5-4, the J call TRBJ2-1, with D possibly matching TRBD1 (6 bases). V lost 5 bases, J lost 4 bases, and 10 bases lay in between. Germline loops: CDR1 SGHNT, CDR2 YYREEE (reference sequence). The CDR3 runs to 13 residues. Written as DNA, the CDR3 is TGTGCCAGCAGAGGAACAGGGTACAATGAGCAGTTCTTC. Protein: CASRGTGYNEQFF.

The chain uses TRBV12-2 and TRBJ1-1; the table gives TRBD1 as D, unverified against the DNA. TRBV12-2 is flagged as a pseudogene. The CDR3 is made up of 18 amino acids. This CDR3 reads CASRLISGTGGANTEAFF. In DNA form, the CDR3 reads TGTGCAAGTCGCCTCATTTCCGGGACAGGGGGCGCGAACACTGAAGCTTTCTTT.

The CDR3, as DNA: TGTGCCAGCAGCTCATATCTAGCGGGGGCCGTCTACGAGCAGTACGTC. This codes for CASSSYLAGAVYEQYV. This chain connects TRBV5-6 to TRBJ2-7; TRBD2 matches at 10 bases. CDR3 size: 16 residues. Unmatched junction bases numbered 9, after V lost 3 bases and J lost 3 bases. The germline gives CDR1 SGHDT, CDR2 YYEEEE.

The chain couples TRBV7-2 to TRBJ1-6, with D unresolved. V lost 3 bases and J lost 7, with 10 bases in between. CDR1 and CDR2 (germline): SGHTA, FQGNSA. The CDR3 length is 14 residues. CDR3 in amino acids: CASSLDGYNSPLHF. CDR3 DNA: TGTGCCAGCAGCTTGGACGGGTACAATTCACCCCTCCACTTT.

This clone is a singleton in its sample. This chain connects TRBV10-1 to TRBJ2-3, with a possible D match to TRBD1 (6 bases). CDR1 and CDR2 from the germline V gene are WNHNN and SYGVQD (reference sequence). The length of the CDR3 is 16 residues. V lost 4 bases to trimming and J lost 2 bases, with 16 bases between them. CDR3 amino acids: CASSVGGTSFTDTQYF. As DNA, the CDR3 is TGCGCCAGCAGTGTAGGGGGAACCTCCTTCACAGATACGCAGTATTTT.

The gene calls are TRBV6-6 and TRBJ1-1; D ambiguous. The V gene lost 9 bases and the J gene lost 3 bases, with 8 bases spanning the gap. CDR1 and CDR2 (germline): MNHNY, SVGAGI (reference sequence). This CDR3 has 11 residues. CDR3 DNA sequence: TGTGCCAGTCGAACTCACACTGAAGCTTTCTTT. It is translated as CASRTHTEAFF.

V is TRBV2 and J is TRBJ2-7; the D is unclear. CDR1 is SNHLY and CDR2 is FYNNEI in the germline V gene. V was cut by 1 base and J by 2 bases, with 9 bases left in between. The CDR3 length is 14 residues. CDR3 sequence: CASSEEHDTYEQYV. The CDR3 DNA reads TGTGCCAGCAGTGAAGAACACGATACCTACGAGCAGTACGTC.

The V and J genes are TRBV7-2 and TRBJ2-3; D is possibly TRBD1 or TRBD2 (6 bases each). Between the trimmed V and J ends, which lost 3 bases and 1 base, there was a span of 14 bases. The CDR3 covers 16 residues. Germline CDR1 is SGHTA and CDR2 is FQGNSA. CDR3 coding DNA: TGTGCCAGCAGCTTCCGCCCGGGGGCTGGCACAGATACGCAGTATTTT. It is translated as CASSFRPGAGTDTQYF.

The chain links TRBV11-3 to TRBJ2-2; D is possibly TRBD1 (6 bases). V was pared by 3 bases and J by 7 bases, with 15 bases between. The germline CDR1 and CDR2 sequences are SGHNT and YENEEA. This CDR3 comprises 15 residues. CDR3 amino acids: CASSFGQGYNGELFF. The CDR3 DNA is TGTGCCAGCAGCTTCGGGCAGGGGTATAACGGGGAGCTGTTTTTT.

V is TRBV7-9 and J is TRBJ2-5; TRBD1 might be the D (5 bases). Germline CDR1 and CDR2: SEHNR and FQNEAQ (reference sequence). This CDR3 has 13 residues. Trimming cost V 0 bases and J 4 bases, with 6 bases left between them. CDR3 protein: CASSLAGPETQYF. In DNA form, the CDR3 reads TGTGCCAGCAGCTTAGCGGGGCCAGAGACCCAGTACTTC.

The rearrangement joins TRBV2 to TRBJ1-2, with unresolved D. V lost 6 bases and J lost 8, with 22 bases in between. The germline V gene encodes CDR1 SNHLY and CDR2 FYNNEI. CDR3 length: 15 amino acids. CDR3 DNA: TGTGCCAGCAGAGGTGTAATAGTAGGGATTCAGGGCTACACCTTC. This codes for CASRGVIVGIQGYTF.

The gene calls are TRBV7-9 and TRBJ2-2; D perhaps matches TRBD2 (5 bases). The CDR3 length is 13 residues. Trimming removed 2 bases from V and 6 bases from J, with 7 bases in between. Germline lookup yields CDR1 SEHNR and CDR2 FQNEAQ (reference sequence). CDR3 loop: CASSLSGPGELFF. Written as DNA, the CDR3 is TGTGCCAGCAGCTTAAGCGGTCCCGGGGAGCTGTTTTTT.

V is TRBV9 and J is TRBJ2-3; perhaps TRBD1 as D (5 bases). The CDR3 consists of 14 residues. Deletions cut 2 bases from V and 5 bases from J, with 12 bases between. In germline, CDR1 is SGDLS, CDR2 YYNGEE. CDR3 sequence (DNA): TGTGCCAGCAGCGTGGCCGACAGACGAGATACGCAGTATTTT. It is translated as CASSVADRRDTQYF.

This CDR3 is CASSLEEGTYNEQFF. The DNA of the CDR3 is TGTGCCAGCAGCTTAGAAGAGGGAACCTACAATGAGCAGTTCTTC. The genes are TRBV7-6 and TRBJ2-1; D is perhaps TRBD2 (5 bases). CDR3 size: 15 residues. Germline CDR1 is SGHVS and CDR2 is FNYEAQ. Trimming took 1 base from V and 2 from J, leaving 9 bases between them.

V usage is TRBV12-5 and J usage is TRBJ2-2, with unresolved D. The CDR3 is 15 residues long. V shed 1 base and J shed 2 bases, with 8 bases lying between them. CDR1 LGHNT and CDR2 FRNRAP come from the germline V gene. The DNA of the CDR3 is TGTGCTAGTGGTTTGGACAGACTTAACACCGGGGAGCTGTTTTTT. It codes for CASGLDRLNTGELFF.

In DNA form, the CDR3 reads TGTGCCAGCAGTGAAGACATTACTAACTATGGCTACACCTTC. This translates into CASSEDITNYGYTF. The J gene is TRBJ1-2, the V gene TRBV6-1, with D hard to call. Per the germline V gene, CDR1 is MNHNS and CDR2 is SASEGT. Trimming removed 1 base at V and 0 bases at J, with 6 bases between. The length of the CDR3 is 14 residues.